This TCR beta chain comes out of a study of T cells in Graves' hyperthyroidism and ophthalmopathy (dated by TCRdb to about 2019). About the study as a whole: Peripheral blood was sampled at the time of initial diagnosis, prior to any treatment. A discovery cohort of roughly 100 patients, 43 with Graves' ophthalmopathy and approximately 57 with stable Graves' hyperthyroidism, was used to find distinguishing TCR V-J signatures. Whether ophthalmopathy could be predicted prospectively was tested in an independent validation cohort made up of about 20 hyperthyroidism patients plus 17 patients who later progressed to ophthalmopathy. The approximately 100 discovery patients were divided at random into training and test sets in a 7:3 ratio. In addition, the study compared T-cell repertoires in thyroid tissue and in blood from roughly six Graves' hyperthyroidism patients. After sampling, hyperthyroidism patients received methimazole starting at 30 mg daily, and ophthalmopathy patients received high-dose intravenous methylprednisolone. According to the paper, TCR Vbeta CDR3 sequencing was carried out on 120 to 150 peripheral blood samples, which came from 40 to 45 ophthalmopathy, around 74 hyperthyroidism and around 17 progressor patients. On the study overall, not on this receptor specifically: In validation, progression to ophthalmopathy was predicted by the model with 70.59% sensitivity and under 85% specificity, a median of approximately 7.1 months before onset. A model built on a 13 V-J signature distinguished ophthalmopathy from stable hyperthyroidism, reaching 85% to 90% sensitivity and around 82% specificity in cross-validation and 80%/75% in testing. Blood samples also contained most of the expanded thyroid clonotypes (frequency above 0.001), which suggests that blood repertoires may reflect thyroid immune responses. No statistical method was used to set the sample size in advance, and investigators knew the group allocation.

This clonotype has only a few counts. The target of this receptor is not known. No clone much larger than this one lies a single base away; base qualities are absent. Ends trimmed: V by 4 bases, J by 0 bases; bases unmatched to a gene: 1. The CDR3 starts with the cysteine, ends with the phenylalanine, and has 15 residues. The retained sequence is limited to the CDR3, 45 bases, with the frame set at the first base. From the germline V gene, CDR1 is ENHRY and CDR2 is SYGVKD. The TCR beta CDR3 regions were amplified from the RNA transcripts. A first-round RT-PCR of the TCR CDR3 used the HTBI primer set with the Qiagen OneStep RT-PCR kit. The libraries were constructed in a second round of multiplex PCR and then size-selected and purified. Paired-end sequencing of the libraries was performed with 100 bp reads on an Illumina HiSeq2000. In the authors' own workflow: SOAPnuke was used to process the raw data, throwing out any read that contained adapters or uncalled bases, had a mean Phred below 15, or lacked an exact constant-primer or identifier match. High-quality paired reads were merged with COPE v1.2.5, and unique nucleotide sequences were defined as clonotypes. Clonotypes were aligned to IMGT TRBV, TRBD and TRBJ reference segments using MiTCR v1.1. Only V-J combinations with frequency above 0.0001, covering about 99% of repertoires, were analysed. A TCS score was defined as the ratio of F50 (clonal expansion) to E x V (chaos), with BLOSUM62-based TCRdist applied between CDR3 peptides within each V-J. Welch's t-statistics and random forest reduced 514 V-J features to some 14, which were used in a naive Bayes classifier (R e1071). TCRdb applied fastp at Q25 and MiXCR to the public reads, then kept only in-frame beta chains. When rows share a CDR3 protein, they turn into one entry using the most common DNA and genes. These V and J calls derive from TCRdb rather than the authors' analysis. For this sample there are over 300,000 distinct CDR3 sequences; 11% to 15% appear just once. Approximately 11% of the sample belongs to the ten largest clones.

Stable Graves' hyperthyroidism was defined as no progression to ophthalmopathy during 18 months of follow-up. Hyperthyroidism patients were newly diagnosed, with disease duration under 2 months, and aged 18 to 65 years. Any patient with an uncontrolled infection, another autoimmune disease, pregnancy or lactation was excluded. Diagnoses were based on clinical symptoms, serum thyroxine and TRAb, thyroid ultrasound and orbital computed tomography. PBMCs were isolated from roughly 10 ml of fresh peripheral blood by Ficoll-Paque density gradient centrifugation. Total RNA was extracted using Trizol reagent, and RNA quality was assessed on an Agilent 2100 Bioanalyzer.

The chain uses TRBV10-3 and TRBJ2-3, with 10 bases aligning to TRBD2. The sample comprised blood. The clonotype originates from a woman aged 60-75 years with Graves' hyperthyroidism. Here is the DNA: TGTGCCATCAGTGTAGCGGGAGGCAGCACAGATACGCAGTATTTT. Translated, it gives CAISVAGGSTDTQYF.